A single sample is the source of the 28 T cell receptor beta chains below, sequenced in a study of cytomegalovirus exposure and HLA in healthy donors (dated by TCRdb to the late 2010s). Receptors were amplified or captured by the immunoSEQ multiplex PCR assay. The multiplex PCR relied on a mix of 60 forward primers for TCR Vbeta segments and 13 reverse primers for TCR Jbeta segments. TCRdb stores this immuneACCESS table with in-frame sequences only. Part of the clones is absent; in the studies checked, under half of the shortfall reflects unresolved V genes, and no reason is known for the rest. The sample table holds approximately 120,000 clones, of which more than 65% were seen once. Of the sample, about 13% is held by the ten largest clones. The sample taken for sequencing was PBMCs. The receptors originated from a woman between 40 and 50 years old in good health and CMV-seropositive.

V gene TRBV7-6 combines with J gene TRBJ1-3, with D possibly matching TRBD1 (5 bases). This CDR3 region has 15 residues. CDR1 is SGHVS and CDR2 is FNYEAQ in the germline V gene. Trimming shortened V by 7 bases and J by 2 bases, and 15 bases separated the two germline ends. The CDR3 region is CASNPTQVPGNTIYF. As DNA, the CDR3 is TGTGCCAGCAACCCCACACAGGTCCCTGGAAACACCATATATTTT.

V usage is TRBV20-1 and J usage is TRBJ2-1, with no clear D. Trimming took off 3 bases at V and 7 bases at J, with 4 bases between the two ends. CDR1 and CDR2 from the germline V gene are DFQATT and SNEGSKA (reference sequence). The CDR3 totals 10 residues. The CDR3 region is CSARRNEQFF. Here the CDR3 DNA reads TGCAGTGCTAGGAGGAATGAGCAGTTCTTC.

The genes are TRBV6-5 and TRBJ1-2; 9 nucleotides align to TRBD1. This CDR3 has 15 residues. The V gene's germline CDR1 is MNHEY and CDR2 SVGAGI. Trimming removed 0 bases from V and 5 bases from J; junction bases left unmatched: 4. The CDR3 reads CASSYSTGGSYGYTF. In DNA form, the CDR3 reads TGTGCCAGCAGTTACTCTACAGGGGGCAGTTATGGCTACACCTTC.

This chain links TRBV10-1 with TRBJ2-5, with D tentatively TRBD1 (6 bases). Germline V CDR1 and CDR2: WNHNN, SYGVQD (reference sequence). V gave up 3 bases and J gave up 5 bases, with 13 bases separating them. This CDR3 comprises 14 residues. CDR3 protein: CASSEGGGRETQYF. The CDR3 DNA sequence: TGCGCCAGCAGTGAAGGTGGGGGCCGGGAGACCCAGTACTTC.

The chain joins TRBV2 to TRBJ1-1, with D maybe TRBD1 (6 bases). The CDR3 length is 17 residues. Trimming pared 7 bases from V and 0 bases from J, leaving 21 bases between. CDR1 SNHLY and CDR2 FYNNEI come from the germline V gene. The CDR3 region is CASTTAGGGFLNTEAFF. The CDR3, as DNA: TGTGCCAGCACCACAGCTGGGGGCGGCTTTTTGAACACTGAAGCTTTCTTT.

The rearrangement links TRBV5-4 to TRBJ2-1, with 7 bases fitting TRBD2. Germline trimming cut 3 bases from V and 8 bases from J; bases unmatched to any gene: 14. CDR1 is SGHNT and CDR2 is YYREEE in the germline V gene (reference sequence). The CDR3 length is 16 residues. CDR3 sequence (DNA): TGTGCCAGCAGCTCTAGAAGCGGGGTGGGTGGGGATGAGCAGTTCTTC. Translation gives CASSSRSGVGGDEQFF.

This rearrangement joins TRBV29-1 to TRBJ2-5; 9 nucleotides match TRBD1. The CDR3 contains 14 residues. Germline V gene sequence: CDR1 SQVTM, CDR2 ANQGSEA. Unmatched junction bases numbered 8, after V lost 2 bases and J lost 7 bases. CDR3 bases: TGCAGCGTTGAACGGGACAGGGACCCCGGGACCCAGTACTTC. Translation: CSVERDRDPGTQYF.

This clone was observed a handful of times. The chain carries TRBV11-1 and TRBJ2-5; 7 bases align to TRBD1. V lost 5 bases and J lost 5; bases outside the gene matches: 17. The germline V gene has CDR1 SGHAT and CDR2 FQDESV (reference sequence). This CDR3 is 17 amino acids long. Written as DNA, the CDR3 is TGTGCCAGCAGCCACCCCCTCCACAGGGGTGGTGGGGAGACCCAGTACTTC. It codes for CASSHPLHRGGGETQYF.

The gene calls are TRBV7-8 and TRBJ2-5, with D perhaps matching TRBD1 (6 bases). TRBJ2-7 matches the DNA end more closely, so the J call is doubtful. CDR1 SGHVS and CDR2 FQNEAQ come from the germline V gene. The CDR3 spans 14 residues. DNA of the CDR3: TGTGCCAGCAGCCGCACAGGGATCCCCTACGAGCAGTACTTC. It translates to CASSRTGIPYEQYF.

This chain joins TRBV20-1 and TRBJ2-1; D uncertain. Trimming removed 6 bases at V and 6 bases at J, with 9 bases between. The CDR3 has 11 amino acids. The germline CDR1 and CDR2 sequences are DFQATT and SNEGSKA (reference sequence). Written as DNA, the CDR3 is TGCAGTGCCCCTCTTAGCAATGAGCAGTTCTTC. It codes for CSAPLSNEQFF.

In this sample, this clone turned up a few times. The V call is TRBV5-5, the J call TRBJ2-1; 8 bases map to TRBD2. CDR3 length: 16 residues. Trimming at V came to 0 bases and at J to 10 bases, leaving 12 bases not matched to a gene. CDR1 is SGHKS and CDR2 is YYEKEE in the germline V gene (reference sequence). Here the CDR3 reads CASSLGVLADRGEQFF. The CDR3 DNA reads TGTGCCAGCAGCTTGGGTGTACTAGCGGACCGGGGAGAGCAGTTCTTC.

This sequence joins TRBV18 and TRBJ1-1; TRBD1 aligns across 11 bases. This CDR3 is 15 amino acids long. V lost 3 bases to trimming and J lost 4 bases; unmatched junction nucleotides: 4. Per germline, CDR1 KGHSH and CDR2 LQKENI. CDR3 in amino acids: CASSPGQGELTEAFF. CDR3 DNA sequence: TGTGCCAGCTCACCGGGACAGGGGGAACTCACTGAAGCTTTCTTT.

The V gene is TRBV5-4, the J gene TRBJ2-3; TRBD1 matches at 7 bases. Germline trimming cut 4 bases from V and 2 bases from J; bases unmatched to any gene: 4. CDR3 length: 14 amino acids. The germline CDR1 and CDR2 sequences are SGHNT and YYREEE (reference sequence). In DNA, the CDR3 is TGTGCCAGCAGCCCAGGACAGGTCACAGATACGCAGTATTTT. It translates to CASSPGQVTDTQYF.

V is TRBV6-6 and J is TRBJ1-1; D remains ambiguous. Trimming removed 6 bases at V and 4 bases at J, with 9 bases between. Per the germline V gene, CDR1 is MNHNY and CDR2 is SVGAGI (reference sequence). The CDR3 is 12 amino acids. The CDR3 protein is CASSSTFTEAFF. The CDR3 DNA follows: TGTGCCAGCAGCTCTACCTTCACTGAAGCTTTCTTT.

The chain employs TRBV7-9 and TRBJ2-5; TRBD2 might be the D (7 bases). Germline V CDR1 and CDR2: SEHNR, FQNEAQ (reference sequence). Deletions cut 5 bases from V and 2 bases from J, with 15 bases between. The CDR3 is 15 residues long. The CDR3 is CASSPGRGPQETQYF. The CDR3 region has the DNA TGTGCCAGCAGCCCCGGGCGGGGGCCACAAGAGACCCAGTACTTC. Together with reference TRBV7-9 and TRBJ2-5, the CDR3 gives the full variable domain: DTGVSQNPRHKITKRGQNVTFRCDPISEHNRLYWYRQTLGQGPEFLTYFQNEAQLEKSRLLSDRFSAERPKGSFSTLEIQRTEQGDSAMYLCASSPGRGPQETQYFGPGTRLLVL.

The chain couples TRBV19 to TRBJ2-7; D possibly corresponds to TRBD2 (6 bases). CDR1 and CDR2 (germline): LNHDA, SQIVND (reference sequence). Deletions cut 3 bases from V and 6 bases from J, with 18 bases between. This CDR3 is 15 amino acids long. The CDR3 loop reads CASSIGGDRVGEQYF. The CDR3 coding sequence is TGTGCCAGTAGTATTGGAGGGGACCGGGTAGGCGAGCAGTACTTC.

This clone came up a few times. In nucleotides, the CDR3 is TGTGCCAGCAGCTTAGAAGGCGGGAGGGGATGGGGCACAGATACGCAGTATTTT. Translated, it gives CASSLEGGRGWGTDTQYF. The chain is built from TRBV11-2 and TRBJ2-3; 9 bases align to TRBD2. This CDR3 contains 18 residues. Germline loops: CDR1 SGHAT, CDR2 FQNNGV. With 0 bases clipped from V and 1 base from J, the junction kept 8 bases outside the gene matches.

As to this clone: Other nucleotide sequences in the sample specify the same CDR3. CDR3 coding DNA: TGCGCCAGCAGCAGGGGGACGGCGAACACCGGGGAGCTGTTTTTT. Amino acids: CASSRGTANTGELFF. The rearrangement links TRBV5-1 to TRBJ2-2, with a tentative D call TRBD1 (6 bases). The germline V and J ends were trimmed by 4 bases and 0 bases, with 10 bases remaining between them. The CDR3 runs to 15 residues. CDR1 is SGHRS, CDR2 YFSETQ, per germline.

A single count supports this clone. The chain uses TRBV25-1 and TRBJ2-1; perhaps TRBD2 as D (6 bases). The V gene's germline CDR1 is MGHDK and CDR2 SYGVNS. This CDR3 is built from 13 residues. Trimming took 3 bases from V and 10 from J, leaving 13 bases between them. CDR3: CASSDRLSGEQFF. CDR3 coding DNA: TGTGCCAGCAGTGACCGACTTAGCGGCGAGCAGTTCTTC.

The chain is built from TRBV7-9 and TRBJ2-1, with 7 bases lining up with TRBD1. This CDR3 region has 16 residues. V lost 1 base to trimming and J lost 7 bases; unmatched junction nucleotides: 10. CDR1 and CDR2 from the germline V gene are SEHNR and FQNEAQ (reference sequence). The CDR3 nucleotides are TGTGCCAGCAGCTTAGGGGGGACAGCGAGTATAAATGAGCAGTTCTTC. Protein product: CASSLGGTASINEQFF.

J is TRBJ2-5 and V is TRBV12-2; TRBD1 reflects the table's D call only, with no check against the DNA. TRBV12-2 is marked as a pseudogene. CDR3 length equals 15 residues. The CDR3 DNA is TGTGCAAGTCGGGACTACAGGGGTATCTTAGAGACCCAGTACTTC. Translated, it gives CASRDYRGILETQYF.

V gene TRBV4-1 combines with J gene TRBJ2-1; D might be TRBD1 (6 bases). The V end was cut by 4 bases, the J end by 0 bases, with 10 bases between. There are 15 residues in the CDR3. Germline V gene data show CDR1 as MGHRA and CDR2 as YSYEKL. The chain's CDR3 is CASSLDRSSYNEQFF. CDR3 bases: TGCGCCAGCAGCCTCGACAGGAGCTCCTACAATGAGCAGTTCTTC.

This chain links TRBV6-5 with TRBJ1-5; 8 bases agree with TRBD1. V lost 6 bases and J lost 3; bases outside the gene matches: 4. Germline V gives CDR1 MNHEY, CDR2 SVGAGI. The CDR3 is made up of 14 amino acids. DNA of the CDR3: TGTGCCAGCAGGCTGACAGGGGTCAATCAGCCCCAGCATTTT. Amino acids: CASRLTGVNQPQHF.

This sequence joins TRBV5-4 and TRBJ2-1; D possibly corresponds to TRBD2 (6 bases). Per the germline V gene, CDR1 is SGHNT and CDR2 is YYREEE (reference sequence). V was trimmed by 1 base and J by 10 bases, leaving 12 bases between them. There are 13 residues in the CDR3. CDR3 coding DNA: TGTGCCAGCAGCTTGCCGGGGCGGGACGAGCAGTTCTTC. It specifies CASSLPGRDEQFF.

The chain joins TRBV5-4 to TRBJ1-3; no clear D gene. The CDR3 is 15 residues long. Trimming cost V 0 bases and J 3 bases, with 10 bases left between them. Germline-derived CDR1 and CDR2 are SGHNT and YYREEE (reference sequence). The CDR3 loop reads CASSLADGSGNTIYF. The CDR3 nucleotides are TGTGCCAGCAGCTTGGCGGATGGGAGTGGAAACACCATATATTTT.

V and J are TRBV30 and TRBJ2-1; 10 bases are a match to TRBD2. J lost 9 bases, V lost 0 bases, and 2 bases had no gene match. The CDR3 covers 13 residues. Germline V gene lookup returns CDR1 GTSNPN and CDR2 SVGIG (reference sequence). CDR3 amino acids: CAWSVLAGSEQFF. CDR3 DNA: TGTGCCTGGAGTGTACTAGCGGGATCTGAGCAGTTCTTC.

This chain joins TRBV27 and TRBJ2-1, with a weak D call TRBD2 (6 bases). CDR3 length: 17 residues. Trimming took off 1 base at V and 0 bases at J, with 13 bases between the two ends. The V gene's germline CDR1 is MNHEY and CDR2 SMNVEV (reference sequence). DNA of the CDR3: TGTGCCAGCAGTTTATTTGGCGGGATAAGCTCCTACAATGAGCAGTTCTTC. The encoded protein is CASSLFGGISSYNEQFF.

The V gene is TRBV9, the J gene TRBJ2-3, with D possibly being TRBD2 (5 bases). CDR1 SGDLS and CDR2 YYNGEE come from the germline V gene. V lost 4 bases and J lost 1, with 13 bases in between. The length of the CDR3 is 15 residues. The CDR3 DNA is TGTGCCAGCAGCACTAGTATTGGGGGCACAGATACGCAGTATTTT. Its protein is CASSTSIGGTDTQYF.